This T cell receptor (beta chain) was profiled in a study of T-cell reconstitution after alpha-beta-depleted transplantation in children. The CDR3 covers 15 residues. The germline V and J ends were trimmed by 0 bases and 0 bases, with 10 bases remaining between them. From germline, CDR1 is SGHDT and CDR2 YYEEEE. Unique molecular identifiers were built into the TCRbeta library. TCRdb called the PCR reads again in MiXCR, with one record for every CDR3 protein. The sample holds around 680,000 distinct CDR3 sequences, 16% seen once. A few counts support this clonotype. This specimen consisted of PBMCs from the stem cell graft donor, obtained from the stem cell graft. The clonotype originates from a human donor who donated a stem cell graft to a child with acute myeloid leukemia. The rearrangement uses TRBV5-6 and TRBJ2-7; D not resolved. CDR3 DNA: TGTGCCAGCAGCTTGGCCCAGGTAGTCTCCTACGAGCAGTACGTC. This gives the protein CASSLAQVVSYEQYV.